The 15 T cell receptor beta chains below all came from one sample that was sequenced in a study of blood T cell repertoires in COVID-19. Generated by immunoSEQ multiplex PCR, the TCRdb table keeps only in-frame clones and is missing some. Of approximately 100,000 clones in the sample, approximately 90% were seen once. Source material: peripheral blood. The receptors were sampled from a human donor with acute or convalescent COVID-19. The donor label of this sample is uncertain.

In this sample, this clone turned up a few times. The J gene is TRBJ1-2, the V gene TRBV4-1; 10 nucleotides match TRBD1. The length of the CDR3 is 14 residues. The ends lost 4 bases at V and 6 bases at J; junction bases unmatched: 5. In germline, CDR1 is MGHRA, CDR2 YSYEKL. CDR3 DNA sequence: TGCGCCAGCAGCCGTTTGGGGACAGGGGATGGCTACACCTTC. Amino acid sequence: CASSRLGTGDGYTF.

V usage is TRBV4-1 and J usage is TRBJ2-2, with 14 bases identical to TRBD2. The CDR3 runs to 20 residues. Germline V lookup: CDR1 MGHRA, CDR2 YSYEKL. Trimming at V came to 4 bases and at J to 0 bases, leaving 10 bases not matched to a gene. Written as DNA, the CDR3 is TGCGCCAGCAGCCTTCGGACTAGCGGGGGGACCCTTACGAACACCGGGGAGCTGTTTTTT. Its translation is CASSLRTSGGTLTNTGELFF.

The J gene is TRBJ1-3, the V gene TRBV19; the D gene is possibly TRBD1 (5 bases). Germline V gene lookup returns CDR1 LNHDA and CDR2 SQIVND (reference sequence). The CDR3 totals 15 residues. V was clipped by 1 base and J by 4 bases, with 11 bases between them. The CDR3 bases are TGTGCCAGTAGTATAGTTGACAGATCGGGAAACACCATATATTTT. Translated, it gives CASSIVDRSGNTIYF.

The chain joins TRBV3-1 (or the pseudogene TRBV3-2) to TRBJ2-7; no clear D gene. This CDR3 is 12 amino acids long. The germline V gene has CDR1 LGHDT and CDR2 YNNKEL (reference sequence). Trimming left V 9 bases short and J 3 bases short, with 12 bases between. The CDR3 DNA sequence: TGTGCCAGTTCTTCCTTTAACTACGAGCAGTACTTC. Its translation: CASSSFNYEQYF.

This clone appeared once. The CDR3 DNA sequence: TGTGCCAGTAGTATAGGAAAGGGGTTTGGCACTGAAGCTTTCTTT. Encoded protein: CASSIGKGFGTEAFF. The gene calls are TRBV19 and TRBJ1-1; a weak D match, TRBD1 (5 bases). V was clipped by 1 base and J by 4 bases, with 13 bases between them. This CDR3 is built from 15 residues. Germline CDR1 and CDR2: LNHDA and SQIVND (reference sequence).

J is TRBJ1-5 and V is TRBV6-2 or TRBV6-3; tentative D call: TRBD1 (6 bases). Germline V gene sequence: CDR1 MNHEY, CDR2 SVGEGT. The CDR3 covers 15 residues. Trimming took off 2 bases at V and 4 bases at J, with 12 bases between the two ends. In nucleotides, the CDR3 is TGTGCCAGCAGTTACGGTGGGGGCTTAAATCAGCCCCAGCATTTT. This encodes CASSYGGGLNQPQHF.

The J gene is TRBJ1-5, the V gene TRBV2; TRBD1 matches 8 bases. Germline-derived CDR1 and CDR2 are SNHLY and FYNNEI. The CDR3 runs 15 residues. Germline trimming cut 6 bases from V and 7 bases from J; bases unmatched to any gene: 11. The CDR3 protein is CASSELGQGQQPQHF. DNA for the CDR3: TGTGCCAGCAGCGAATTAGGACAGGGCCAACAGCCCCAGCATTTT.

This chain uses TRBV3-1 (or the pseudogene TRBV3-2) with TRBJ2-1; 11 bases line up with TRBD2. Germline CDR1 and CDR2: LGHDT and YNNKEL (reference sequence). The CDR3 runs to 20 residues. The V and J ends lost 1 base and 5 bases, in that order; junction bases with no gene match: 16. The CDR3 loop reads CASSQAYPLRASGGNNEQFF. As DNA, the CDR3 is TGTGCCAGCAGCCAAGCCTACCCCTTGAGGGCTAGCGGGGGGAACAATGAGCAGTTCTTC.

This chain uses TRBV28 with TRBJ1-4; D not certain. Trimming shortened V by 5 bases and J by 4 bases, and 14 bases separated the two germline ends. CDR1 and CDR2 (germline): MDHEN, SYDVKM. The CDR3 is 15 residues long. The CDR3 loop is CASSPGGGFNEKLFF. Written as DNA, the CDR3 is TGTGCCAGCAGTCCAGGAGGAGGGTTTAATGAAAAACTGTTTTTT.

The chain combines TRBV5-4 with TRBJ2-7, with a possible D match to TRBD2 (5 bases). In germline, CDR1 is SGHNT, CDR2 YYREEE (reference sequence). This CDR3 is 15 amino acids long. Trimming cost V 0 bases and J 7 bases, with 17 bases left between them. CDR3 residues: CASSLAALGTGEQYF. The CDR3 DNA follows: TGTGCCAGCAGCTTGGCTGCGTTGGGTACGGGGGAGCAGTACTTC.

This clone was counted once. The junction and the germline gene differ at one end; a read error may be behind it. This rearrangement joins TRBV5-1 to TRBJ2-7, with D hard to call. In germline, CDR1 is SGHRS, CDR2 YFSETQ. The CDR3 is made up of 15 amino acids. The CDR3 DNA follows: TGCGCCAGCAGATTGGTCAGCGTGGACTCCTACGAGCAGTACTTC. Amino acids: CASRLVSVDSYEQYF.

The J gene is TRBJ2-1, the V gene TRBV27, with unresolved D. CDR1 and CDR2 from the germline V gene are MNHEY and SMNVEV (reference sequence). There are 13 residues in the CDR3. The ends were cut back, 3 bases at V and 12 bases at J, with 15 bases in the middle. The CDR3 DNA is TGTGCCAGCAGTTTGACTTCCGAGGTAGGGCAGTTCTTC. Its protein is CASSLTSEVGQFF.

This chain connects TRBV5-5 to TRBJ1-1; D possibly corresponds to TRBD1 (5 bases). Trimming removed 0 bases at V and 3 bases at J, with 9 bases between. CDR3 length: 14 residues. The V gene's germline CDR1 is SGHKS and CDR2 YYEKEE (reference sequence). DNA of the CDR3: TGTGCCAGCAGCTTGGCCATAGGGGACACTGAAGCTTTCTTT. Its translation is CASSLAIGDTEAFF.

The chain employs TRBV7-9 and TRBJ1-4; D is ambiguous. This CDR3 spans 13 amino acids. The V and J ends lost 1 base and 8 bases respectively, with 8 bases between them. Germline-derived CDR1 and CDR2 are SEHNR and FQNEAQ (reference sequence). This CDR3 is CASSLEQREKLFF. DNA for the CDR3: TGTGCCAGCAGCTTAGAGCAGCGGGAAAAACTGTTTTTT.

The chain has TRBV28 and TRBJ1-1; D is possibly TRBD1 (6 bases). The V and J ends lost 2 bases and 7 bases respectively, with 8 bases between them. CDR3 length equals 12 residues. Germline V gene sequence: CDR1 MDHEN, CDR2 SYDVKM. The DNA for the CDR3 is TGTGCCAGCAGTTTAATGGACAGTGAAGCTTTCTTT. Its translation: CASSLMDSEAFF.